The T cell receptor beta chain described here comes from a study of blood T cell repertoires in COVID-19. Across the whole study: PBMCs, B-cell-depleted T cells, or T cells provided the cDNA or gDNA that made up the material.

Trimming removed 2 bases from V and 1 base from J; junction bases left unmatched: 3. CDR3 size: 15 residues. Per germline, CDR1 SGHRS and CDR2 YFSETQ. The method was immunoSEQ multiplex PCR; TCRdb's version includes in-frame clones alone and lacks a portion of them. The data hold under 75,000 clones, with approximately 92% observed a single time. The sequencing sample was made of peripheral blood. The origin of this receptor is a man between 50 and 59 years old with active COVID-19. The rearrangement links TRBV5-1 to TRBJ1-1; 9 bases fit TRBD1. CDR3 in DNA: TGCGCCAGCAGCTTTGGGGACAGGGAGAACACTGAAGCTTTCTTT. Its protein product is CASSFGDRENTEAFF.